This T cell receptor beta chain was sequenced during a study of cytomegalovirus exposure and HLA in healthy donors. Study context: Findings of an earlier analysis included about 120 million unique TCR beta sequences from roughly 180 million T cells. General observations from the study: The study flagged approximately 180 TCR beta chains as cytomegalovirus-associated.

Both 60 Vbeta primers and 13 Jbeta primers went into the PCR. TCRdb keeps only in-frame clones here, not all; method: immunoSEQ multiplex PCR. The sample lists 110,000 or so clones; under 85% were seen once. In nominal health when sampled, donors likely had unrecorded immune exposures nonetheless. V gave up 11 bases and J gave up 4 bases, with 18 bases separating them. The CDR3 is made up of 14 amino acids. In germline, CDR1 is SNHLY, CDR2 FYNNEI. In the case of this clone: Its antigen is unidentified.

The sequenced sample was PBMCs. This receptor was identified in a man aged 35 to 55 in good health and CMV-seronegative. The V gene is TRBV2, the J gene TRBJ1-5; perhaps TRBD1 as D (6 bases). The CDR3 spells CASSGRGRNQPQHF. In DNA, the CDR3 is TGTGCCTCATCGGGCAGGGGCCGGAATCAGCCCCAGCATTTT.